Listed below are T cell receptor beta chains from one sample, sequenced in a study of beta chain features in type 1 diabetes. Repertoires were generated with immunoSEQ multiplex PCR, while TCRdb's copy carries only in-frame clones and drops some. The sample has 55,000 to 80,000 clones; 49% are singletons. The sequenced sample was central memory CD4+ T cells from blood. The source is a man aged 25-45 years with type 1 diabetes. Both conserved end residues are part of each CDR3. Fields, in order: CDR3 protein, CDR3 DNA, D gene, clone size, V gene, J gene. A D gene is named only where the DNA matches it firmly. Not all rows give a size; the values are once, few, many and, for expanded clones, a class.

CDR3aa: CASSPLNGGTDTQYF; CDR3nt: TGTGCCAGCAGCCCCCTTAACGGGGGGACCGATACGCAGTATTTT; d_gene: TRBD2; abundance: -; v_gene: TRBV9; j_gene: TRBJ2-3
CDR3aa: CASSEYPGQAYNEQFF; CDR3nt: TGCGCCAGCAGTGAGTACCCGGGACAGGCCTACAATGAGCAGTTCTTC; d_gene: TRBD1; abundance: few; v_gene: TRBV10-1; j_gene: TRBJ2-1
CDR3aa: CASSQGQGPDTQYF; CDR3nt: TGTGCCAGCAGCCAGGGGCAGGGCCCAGATACGCAGTATTTT; d_gene: -; abundance: -; v_gene: TRBV7-9; j_gene: TRBJ2-3
CDR3aa: CASSLWLTDTQYF; CDR3nt: TGTGCCAGCAGCTTGTGGCTCACAGATACGCAGTATTTT; d_gene: -; abundance: -; v_gene: TRBV5-6; j_gene: TRBJ2-3
CDR3aa: CASSPRQATIDYGYTF; CDR3nt: TGTGCCAGCAGCCCCAGACAGGCTACGATCGACTATGGCTACACCTTC; d_gene: -; abundance: -; v_gene: TRBV7-8; j_gene: TRBJ1-2
CDR3aa: CASSLPRGGSYNEQFF; CDR3nt: TGCGCCAGCAGCTTGCCGCGGGGGGGCTCCTACAATGAGCAGTTCTTC; d_gene: TRBD2; abundance: few; v_gene: TRBV5-1; j_gene: TRBJ2-1
CDR3aa: CASSLDFSGIVTGELFF; CDR3nt: TGTGCCAGCAGCTTAGACTTCTCGGGAATCGTCACCGGGGAGCTGTTTTTT; d_gene: -; abundance: -; v_gene: TRBV7-2; j_gene: TRBJ2-2
CDR3aa: CASTFWSGEAFF; CDR3nt: TGTGCCAGTACCTTTTGGAGCGGTGAAGCTTTCTTT; d_gene: -; abundance: -; v_gene: TRBV19; j_gene: TRBJ1-1
CDR3aa: CSAGSGDGYTF; CDR3nt: TGCAGCGCGGGGTCCGGAGATGGCTACACCTTC; d_gene: -; abundance: few; v_gene: TRBV29-1; j_gene: TRBJ1-2
CDR3aa: CAWRGQVGIQPQHF; CDR3nt: TGTGCCTGGAGGGGGCAGGTAGGGATTCAGCCCCAGCATTTT; d_gene: -; abundance: -; v_gene: TRBV30; j_gene: TRBJ1-5
CDR3aa: CASSPLDRGGLNTEAFF; CDR3nt: TGTGCCAGCAGTCCCTTAGACAGGGGTGGATTGAACACTGAAGCTTTCTTT; d_gene: TRBD1; abundance: -; v_gene: TRBV27; j_gene: TRBJ1-1
CDR3aa: CASSKRLAGAYNEQFF; CDR3nt: TGCGCCAGCAGTAAAAGACTAGCGGGGGCCTACAATGAGCAGTTCTTC; d_gene: TRBD2; abundance: -; v_gene: TRBV23-1; j_gene: TRBJ2-1
CDR3aa: CASSIGVGETQYF; CDR3nt: TGTGCCAGTAGTATAGGAGTCGGGGAGACCCAGTACTTC; d_gene: -; abundance: -; v_gene: TRBV19; j_gene: TRBJ2-5
CDR3aa: CASSEIGRTTYNEQFF; CDR3nt: TGTGCCAGCAGTGAAATTGGGCGGACTACCTACAATGAGCAGTTCTTC; d_gene: -; abundance: -; v_gene: TRBV5-6; j_gene: TRBJ2-1
CDR3aa: CASSLVGKMETQYF; CDR3nt: TGTGCCAGCAGCTTAGTCGGGAAAATGGAGACCCAGTACTTC; d_gene: -; abundance: -; v_gene: TRBV11-3; j_gene: TRBJ2-5
CDR3aa: CASLGLPHTDTQYF; CDR3nt: TGTGCCAGCTTGGGACTACCGCACACAGATACGCAGTATTTT; d_gene: TRBD2; abundance: -; v_gene: TRBV2; j_gene: TRBJ2-3
CDR3aa: CASSRQRLNTEAFF; CDR3nt: TGTGCCAGCAGTCGACAGAGACTGAACACTGAAGCTTTCTTT; d_gene: -; abundance: -; v_gene: TRBV6-1; j_gene: TRBJ1-1
CDR3aa: CASSPGTGGFGELFF; CDR3nt: TGTGCCAGCAGCCCTGGGACAGGGGGCTTCGGGGAGCTGTTTTTT; d_gene: TRBD1; abundance: few; v_gene: TRBV5-6; j_gene: TRBJ2-2
CDR3aa: CASGTRQGAGELFF; CDR3nt: TGTGCTAGTGGTACAAGACAGGGTGCCGGGGAGCTGTTTTTT; d_gene: TRBD1; abundance: few; v_gene: TRBV12-5; j_gene: TRBJ2-2
CDR3aa: CASSRTSGTYNEQFF; CDR3nt: TGTGCCAGCAGCAGGACTAGCGGGACCTACAATGAGCAGTTCTTC; d_gene: TRBD2; abundance: -; v_gene: TRBV6-4; j_gene: TRBJ2-1
CDR3aa: CASRRDRGRDEQYF; CDR3nt: TGTGCCAGCAGACGGGACAGGGGTCGAGACGAGCAGTACTTC; d_gene: TRBD1; abundance: -; v_gene: TRBV27; j_gene: TRBJ2-7
CDR3aa: CAISESGGSSGNTIYF; CDR3nt: TGTGCCATCAGTGAGTCTGGGGGCAGCTCTGGAAACACCATATATTTT; d_gene: -; abundance: once; v_gene: TRBV10-3; j_gene: TRBJ1-3
CDR3aa: CASSPPRQTNTGELFF; CDR3nt: TGTGCCAGCTCACCACCACGACAGACAAACACCGGGGAGCTGTTTTTT; d_gene: -; abundance: -; v_gene: TRBV18; j_gene: TRBJ2-2
CDR3aa: CASSSSPNEKLFF; CDR3nt: TGCGCCAGCAGCTCGAGCCCTAATGAAAAACTGTTTTTT; d_gene: -; abundance: -; v_gene: TRBV5-1; j_gene: TRBJ1-4
CDR3aa: CSVEGTGGETQYF; CDR3nt: TGCAGCGTTGAAGGGACAGGGGGAGAGACCCAGTACTTC; d_gene: TRBD1; abundance: -; v_gene: TRBV29-1; j_gene: TRBJ2-5
CDR3aa: CASSDVGQARDTGELFF; CDR3nt: TGTGCCAGCAGTGACGTCGGACAGGCAAGGGACACCGGGGAGCTGTTTTTT; d_gene: TRBD1; abundance: few; v_gene: TRBV6-1; j_gene: TRBJ2-2
CDR3aa: CASSVEGGNIQYF; CDR3nt: TGTGCCAGCAGCGTAGAGGGAGGGAACATTCAGTACTTC; d_gene: TRBD2; abundance: -; v_gene: TRBV9; j_gene: TRBJ2-4
CDR3aa: CASSHTAGGDLYEQFF; CDR3nt: TGTGCCAGCAGTCATACCGCGGGGGGGGACTTGTATGAGCAGTTCTTC; d_gene: TRBD2; abundance: -; v_gene: TRBV9; j_gene: TRBJ2-1
CDR3aa: CASSRDSQETQYF; CDR3nt: TGTGCCAGCAGCCGGGACAGCCAAGAGACCCAGTACTTC; d_gene: TRBD1; abundance: -; v_gene: TRBV2; j_gene: TRBJ2-5
CDR3aa: CAIRRNRDNMNTEAFF; CDR3nt: TGTGCCATCAGGAGGAATAGGGACAACATGAACACTGAAGCTTTCTTT; d_gene: -; abundance: -; v_gene: TRBV10-3; j_gene: TRBJ1-1
CDR3aa: CSVAGTSGRATGELFF; CDR3nt: TGCAGCGTTGCCGGGACTAGCGGGAGGGCCACCGGGGAGCTGTTTTTT; d_gene: TRBD2; abundance: few; v_gene: TRBV29-1; j_gene: TRBJ2-2
CDR3aa: CASSREHDRGLNSPLHF; CDR3nt: TGTGCCAGCAGTCGAGAACATGACAGGGGCCTTAATTCACCCCTCCACTTT; d_gene: TRBD1; abundance: once; v_gene: TRBV14; j_gene: TRBJ1-6
CDR3aa: CASSFSGSGGDSGANVLTF; CDR3nt: TGTGCCAGCAGCTTTTCTGGAAGCGGGGGGGACTCTGGGGCCAACGTCCTGACTTTC; d_gene: TRBD2; abundance: -; v_gene: TRBV7-9; j_gene: TRBJ2-6
CDR3aa: CASSPFRGLAGEEQYF; CDR3nt: TGTGCCAGCTCACCATTCCGAGGGCTAGCGGGAGAGGAGCAGTACTTC; d_gene: TRBD2; abundance: few; v_gene: TRBV18; j_gene: TRBJ2-7
CDR3aa: CTGRHPTSGGGDTQYF; CDR3nt: TGCACCGGCCGCCACCCCACTAGCGGAGGGGGAGATACGCAGTATTTT; d_gene: -; abundance: -; v_gene: TRBV1; j_gene: TRBJ2-3
CDR3aa: CASGLVTGTTADTQYF; CDR3nt: TGTGCTAGTGGTTTGGTAACCGGGACAACGGCAGATACGCAGTATTTT; d_gene: -; abundance: few; v_gene: TRBV12-5; j_gene: TRBJ2-3
CDR3aa: CASSYQAINYGYTF; CDR3nt: TGTGCCAGCAGCTATCAGGCGATTAACTATGGCTACACCTTC; d_gene: -; abundance: -; v_gene: TRBV5-6; j_gene: TRBJ1-2
CDR3aa: CASRASGYEQYF; CDR3nt: TGTGCCAGCAGGGCTAGCGGCTACGAGCAGTACTTC; d_gene: TRBD2; abundance: few; v_gene: TRBV2; j_gene: TRBJ2-7
CDR3aa: CASSLRGKTDTQYF; CDR3nt: TGCGCCAGCAGCCTCCGGGGAAAAACAGATACGCAGTATTTT; d_gene: -; abundance: -; v_gene: TRBV5-1; j_gene: TRBJ2-3
CDR3aa: CASTRREEPQHF; CDR3nt: TGTGCCAGTACCCGCAGGGAAGAGCCCCAGCATTTT; d_gene: -; abundance: few; v_gene: TRBV19; j_gene: TRBJ1-5
CDR3aa: CASSLSGGAETQYF; CDR3nt: TGTGCCAGCAGCCTCAGCGGGGGGGCAGAGACCCAGTACTTC; d_gene: TRBD2; abundance: few; v_gene: TRBV5-4; j_gene: TRBJ2-5
CDR3aa: CASSMALAGIGVTQYF; CDR3nt: TGTGCCAGTAGTATGGCGCTAGCGGGGATAGGTGTTACGCAGTATTTT; d_gene: TRBD2; abundance: few; v_gene: TRBV19; j_gene: TRBJ2-3
CDR3aa: CASSLRYEQYF; CDR3nt: TGTGCCAGTAGTCTCAGGTACGAGCAGTACTTC; d_gene: -; abundance: -; v_gene: TRBV19; j_gene: TRBJ2-7
CDR3aa: CASSLLDRLNYGYTF; CDR3nt: TGTGCCAGCAGCTTGCTGGACAGACTTAACTATGGCTACACCTTC; d_gene: -; abundance: few; v_gene: TRBV7-2; j_gene: TRBJ1-2
CDR3aa: CASKPDGMLETQYF; CDR3nt: TGTGCCAGCAAGCCTGACGGGATGCTGGAGACCCAGTACTTC; d_gene: -; abundance: -; v_gene: TRBV2; j_gene: TRBJ2-5
CDR3aa: CASSKPTALKGTEAFF; CDR3nt: TGTGCCAGCAGCAAACCGACAGCCCTTAAAGGGACTGAAGCTTTCTTT; d_gene: -; abundance: -; v_gene: TRBV5-6; j_gene: TRBJ1-1
CDR3aa: CASYFLPPAGPCADTQYF; CDR3nt: TGCGCCAGCTACTTCTTACCCCCTGCGGGACCTTGTGCAGATACGCAGTATTTT; d_gene: -; abundance: -; v_gene: TRBV4-1; j_gene: TRBJ2-3
CDR3aa: CASSQVSGGSYNEQFF; CDR3nt: TGTGCCAGCAGCCAAGTCTCGGGGGGGTCCTACAATGAGCAGTTCTTC; d_gene: TRBD2; abundance: -; v_gene: TRBV7-9; j_gene: TRBJ2-1
CDR3aa: CASSSDRGLYNEQFF; CDR3nt: TGTGCCAGCAGCTCGGACAGGGGACTCTACAATGAGCAGTTCTTC; d_gene: TRBD1; abundance: few; v_gene: TRBV7-9; j_gene: TRBJ2-1
CDR3aa: CASSLDRTGSTDTQYF; CDR3nt: TGCGCCAGCAGCTTGGATCGGACAGGGAGCACAGATACGCAGTATTTT; d_gene: TRBD1; abundance: -; v_gene: TRBV5-1; j_gene: TRBJ2-3